Here is one T cell receptor (beta chain) with its context. Trimming removed 0 bases from V and 2 bases from J, with 13 bases in between. This CDR3 has 16 residues. Per the germline V gene, CDR1 is ENHRY and CDR2 is SYGVKD. These data belong to a study of blood T cell repertoires in COVID-19. The repertoire was sequenced with immunoSEQ multiplex PCR; TCRdb's copy has only in-frame clones and lacks some. The table lists 150,000 to 200,000 clones, 80% to 95% of them singletons. The sequence was collected from a man aged 45 to 65 with acute or convalescent COVID-19. Material: peripheral blood. The rearrangement joins TRBV10-3 to TRBJ2-5, with D perhaps TRBD1 (6 bases). CDR3 DNA: TGTGCCATCAGTGAGTCTCCGTCGACAGGTCAAGAGACCCAGTACTTC. The encoded protein is CAISESPSTGQETQYF.